This section outlines one T cell receptor beta chain sequence together with its context. This sample was taken from a study of blood T cells in healthy people across ages. Together with a sample-barcoded 5' primer, a J-beta primer mix was included in a second PCR lasting about 6 to 12 cycles. TCRdb called the 5' RACE reads again in MiXCR, with one record for every CDR3 protein. The data show about 720,000 distinct CDR3 sequences, with about 24% seen just once and 20% to 25% held by the top ten. Trimming left V 3 bases short and J 0 bases short, with 9 bases between. The CDR3 consists of 15 residues. The V call is TRBV12-3 or TRBV12-4, the J call TRBJ1-5; D gene ambiguous. The clonotype originates from a man between 65 and 85 years old in good health. Source material: blood. CDR3 coding DNA: TGTGCCAGCAGTTTGCGTACTAGTAGCAATCAGCCCCAGCATTTT. It specifies CASSLRTSSNQPQHF.